This T cell receptor (beta chain) was identified in a study of blood T cells in healthy people across ages. Combining a sample-barcoded 5' primer with a J-beta primer mix, a second PCR ran for roughly 6 to 12 cycles. Carrying 12 random nucleotides, a template-switch adaptor labeled each individual cDNA molecule. TCRdb ran MiXCR on the 5' RACE reads and lists one entry per CDR3 protein. The sample consists of fewer than 1.5 million distinct CDR3 sequences, about 43% of them appearing once. Each of the donors had roughly 9.4 milliliters of peripheral blood drawn into EDTA-treated Vacutainer tubes. This CDR3 comprises 13 residues. Germline V gene data show CDR1 as DFQATT and CDR2 as SNEGSKA (reference sequence). V lost 8 bases to trimming and J lost 8 bases, with 19 bases between them.

The chain recombines TRBV20-1 with TRBJ2-1; TRBD2 might be the D (5 bases). Sample: blood. This receptor was identified in a woman younger than 30 in good health. The CDR3 nucleotides are TGCAGTTCAACCCCGGGGATCGCGCATGAGCAGTTCTTC. Translating gives CSSTPGIAHEQFF.